This TCR beta chain is from a study of cytomegalovirus exposure and HLA in healthy donors. Overall study: When fewer than 400 donors were genotyped, roughly four fifths of them were found to fall in the Caucasian-associated ancestry cluster.

Overall study findings and caveats: Later analysis showed TCR association rates varying by HLA locus, highest for DRB1 and lowest for HLA-C. TCR beta V- and J-gene trimming was later associated with a missense DCLRE1C variant. Indistinguishability led to the exclusion of some V segments, TRBV6-2 and TRBV6-3 included.

In the PCR, 60 Vbeta and 13 Jbeta primers were used. Some clones are missing from TCRdb's copy, which holds only in-frame ones; the method was immunoSEQ multiplex PCR. The data contain approximately 120,000 clones, around 80% of them singletons. Germline CDR1 MNHEY, CDR2 SVGAGI. V dropped 0 bases and J dropped 4 bases, with 12 bases sitting between them. The CDR3 extends over 15 amino acids. In the case of this clone: Its antigen is currently unknown.

This chain uses TRBV6-5 with TRBJ1-1; unclear D gene. The sequence derives from a man aged 25 to 45 in good health and CMV-seropositive. The specimen was PBMCs. As DNA, the CDR3 is TGTGCCAGCAGTTACTCGGCCACGATCGCCACTGAAGCTTTCTTT. Residues: CASSYSATIATEAFF.